This TCR beta chain stems from a study of T cell responses to AZD1222 COVID-19 vaccine. Study-wide results and limits: The study found Spike-specific TCR breadth and depth rose after two AZD1222 doses. The span of vaccine-associated CD4 TCRs extended across spike, with dominance at 160-218 and 743-854. The donors showed a predominance of white British ancestry and of females, with possible underestimation of clonal diversity. Seropositive AZD1222 recipients at baseline numbered only five or six.

Remarks on this clone: Antigen: not known.

The CDR3 consists of 15 residues. With 5 bases removed from V and 7 bases from J, the gap between germline ends came to 18 bases. Germline V lookup: CDR1 SGHAT, CDR2 FQNNGV. Method: immunoSEQ multiplex PCR; TCRdb's copy keeps in-frame clones and lacks some. The table has approximately 150,000 clones, about 87% seen once. This TCR was recovered from an adult who received the MenACWY meningococcal vaccine as a control. Sequenced here: peripheral blood, sampled 28 days after the second dose of the MenACWY control vaccine. The gene calls are TRBV11-2 and TRBJ2-1; maybe TRBD1 (6 bases). CDR3: CASSRRGTQGNEQFF. The CDR3 DNA sequence: TGTGCCAGCAGCCGCAGGGGAACCCAAGGGAATGAGCAGTTCTTC.